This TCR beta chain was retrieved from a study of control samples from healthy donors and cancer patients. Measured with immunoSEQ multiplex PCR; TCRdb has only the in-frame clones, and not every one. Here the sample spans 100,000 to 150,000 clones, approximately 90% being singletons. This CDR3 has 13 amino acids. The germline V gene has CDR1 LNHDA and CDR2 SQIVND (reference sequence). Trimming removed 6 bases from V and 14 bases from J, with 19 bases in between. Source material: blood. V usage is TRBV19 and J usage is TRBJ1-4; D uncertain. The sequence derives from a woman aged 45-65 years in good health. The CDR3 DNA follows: TGTGCCAGTAGCCCGCTTGGGGTCTCTTGGCTGTTTTTT. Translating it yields CASSPLGVSWLFF.